These T cell receptor beta chains were read from a single sample in a study of blood T cell repertoires in COVID-19. Profiled with immunoSEQ multiplex PCR; TCRdb holds only in-frame clones, not every one. The sample yields 75,000 to 90,000 clones, over 80% seen once. What was sequenced was peripheral blood. The receptors originated from a human donor in a cohort sampled during active COVID-19. The CDR3 runs from the conserved cysteine through the conserved F or W. The D gene is left open where the match is weak. Expanded clones are given a class, and other clones once, few, many or no size at all.

j_call,clone_size,d_call,v_call,cdr3_aa,cdr3_nt
TRBJ1-1,.,TRBD1,TRBV29-1,CSVVGQAMNTEAFF,TGCAGCGTTGTTGGACAGGCGATGAACACTGAAGCTTTCTTT
TRBJ2-3,.,.,TRBV7-3,CASSLMVRDTQYF,TGTGCCAGCAGCTTAATGGTGAGAGATACGCAGTATTTT
TRBJ1-1,.,.,TRBV9,CASSSSNYEAFF,TGTGCCAGCAGCTCGAGCAACTATGAAGCTTTCTTT
TRBJ2-2,once,TRBD1,TRBV24-1,CATSRRIGTGLTGELFF,TGTGCCACCAGTAGACGCATTGGGACAGGGTTAACCGGGGAGCTGTTTTTT
TRBJ2-7,.,.,TRBV2,CASLRRGYEQYF,TGTGCCAGCCTCAGGCGGGGCTACGAGCAGTACTTC
TRBJ1-1,.,.,TRBV28,CASSWAGLNTEAFF,TGTGCCAGCAGCTGGGCAGGGCTGAACACTGAAGCTTTCTTT
TRBJ2-1,.,TRBD2,TRBV30,CAWGLAGSYNEQFF,TGTGCCTGGGGTCTAGCGGGATCCTACAATGAGCAGTTCTTC
TRBJ2-3,.,TRBD1,TRBV3-1/TRBV3-2,CASSHQYRGGTDTQYF,TGTGCCAGCAGCCACCAATACAGGGGTGGCACAGATACGCAGTATTTT
TRBJ2-7,.,TRBD2,TRBV4-1,CASSQVGRLAGGVYEQYF,TGCGCCAGCAGCCAAGTCGGCCGGCTAGCGGGAGGAGTGTACGAGCAGTACTTC
TRBJ2-7,.,TRBD1,TRBV6-5,CASSFSTGLIYEQYF,TGTGCCAGCAGTTTTTCGACAGGGCTAATCTACGAGCAGTACTTC
TRBJ2-7,.,TRBD2,TRBV7-9,CASSLDSGEQYF,TGTGCCAGCAGCTTGGATAGCGGGGAGCAGTACTTC
TRBJ1-3,.,TRBD1,TRBV6-2/TRBV6-3,CASSYRRDRLDDTIYF,TGTGCCAGCAGTTACCGAAGGGACAGGTTGGACGACACCATATATTTT
TRBJ1-1,.,.,TRBV4-1,CASSQDPGGYNEAFF,TGCGCCAGCAGCCAAGATCCGGGGGGTTATAATGAAGCTTTCTTT
TRBJ1-2,.,TRBD1,TRBV28,CASSLIAGTGERYGYTF,TGTGCCAGCAGTTTAATCGCCGGGACAGGGGAACGATATGGCTACACCTTC
TRBJ1-3,once,.,TRBV14,CASRGDSGNTIYF,TGTGCCAGTAGAGGTGACTCTGGAAACACCATATATTTT
TRBJ2-2,.,.,TRBV24-1,CATSDTYRINTGELFF,TGTGCCACCAGTGACACCTACAGGATAAACACCGGGGAGCTGTTTTTT
TRBJ2-1,few,TRBD1,TRBV7-9,CASSLGQGVANEQFF,TGTGCCAGCAGCTTAGGGCAGGGGGTAGCCAATGAGCAGTTCTTC
TRBJ2-1,few,TRBD2,TRBV7-8,CASRLSSGTNERQFF,TGTGCCAGCAGACTATCTAGCGGTACAAATGAACGGCAGTTCTTC
TRBJ2-5,.,.,TRBV7-3,CASSLNPRETQYF,TGTGCCAGCAGCTTAAATCCCAGAGAGACCCAGTACTTC
TRBJ1-1,.,.,TRBV6-1,CASSEIGGQNTEAFF,TGTGCCAGCAGTGAAATCGGGGGGCAGAACACTGAAGCTTTCTTT
TRBJ1-2,.,.,TRBV11-2,CASSLSGGESYGYTF,TGTGCCAGCAGCTTAAGCGGGGGGGAGAGCTATGGCTACACCTTC
TRBJ2-7,few,.,TRBV7-2,CASSFRQPFYEQYF,TGTGCCAGCAGCTTCAGACAGCCTTTCTACGAGCAGTACTTC
TRBJ1-2,.,.,TRBV9,CASNPRGGFYGYTF,TGTGCCAGCAACCCCCGGGGAGGGTTCTATGGCTACACCTTC
TRBJ2-7,.,.,TRBV30,CAWSVPRGEQYF,TGTGCCTGGAGTGTACCAAGGGGCGAGCAGTACTTC
TRBJ2-3,few,.,TRBV7-9,CASSSTVRAGKSTDTQYF,TGTGCCAGCAGCTCAACGGTGAGGGCAGGCAAGAGCACAGATACGCAGTATTTT
TRBJ2-5,.,.,TRBV7-2,CASSLVGQVQETQYF,TGTGCCAGCAGCTTAGTTGGTCAGGTCCAAGAGACCCAGTACTTC
TRBJ2-4,few,TRBD1,TRBV7-2,CASSAGTVAKNIQYF,TGTGCCAGCAGCGCCGGGACAGTAGCCAAAAACATTCAGTACTTC
TRBJ1-5,.,TRBD1,TRBV15,CATSRDWRGRGANQPQHF,TGTGCCACCAGCAGAGATTGGAGGGGGCGAGGCGCGAATCAGCCCCAGCATTTT
TRBJ2-3,.,.,TRBV21-1,CASSIGGGATDTQYF,TGTGCCAGCAGCATTGGGGGGGGCGCCACAGATACGCAGTATTTT
TRBJ2-7,.,TRBD2,TRBV5-1,CASSFLGGNGEQYF,TGCGCCAGCAGCTTTCTCGGGGGGAATGGGGAGCAGTACTTC
TRBJ2-7,.,.,TRBV15,CATSRDASYEQYF,TGTGCCACCAGCAGAGACGCCAGCTACGAGCAGTACTTC
TRBJ2-1,.,.,TRBV11-2,CASSLRYGAAGPPYNEQFF,TGTGCCAGCAGCTTACGGTATGGGGCTGCGGGGCCCCCCTACAATGAGCAGTTCTTC
TRBJ2-1,.,TRBD2,TRBV5-4,CASSLGTTSGGYNEQFF,TGTGCCAGCAGCTTGGGTACAACTAGCGGGGGTTACAATGAGCAGTTCTTC
TRBJ2-7,.,.,TRBV2,CASSKGGGSSYEQYF,TGTGCCAGCAGTAAAGGGGGGGGAAGCTCCTACGAGCAGTACTTC
TRBJ2-5,.,TRBD1,TRBV5-4,CASSLARDRGLETQYF,TGTGCCAGCAGCTTGGCCCGGGACAGGGGTTTGGAGACCCAGTACTTC
TRBJ1-5,.,.,TRBV30,CAWSVQGGGQPQHF,TGTGCCTGGAGTGTTCAGGGCGGGGGTCAGCCCCAGCATTTT
TRBJ2-1,.,TRBD1,TRBV4-3,CASSQAAGTGYYNEQFF,TGCGCCAGCAGCCAAGCAGCCGGGACAGGGTACTACAATGAGCAGTTCTTC
TRBJ2-1,.,TRBD1,TRBV19,CASSAGQGVMEQFF,TGTGCCAGTAGTGCCGGACAGGGGGTGATGGAGCAGTTCTTC
TRBJ2-7,.,.,TRBV11-2,CASKGGVAEYTYEQYF,TGTGCCAGCAAGGGAGGAGTAGCGGAATATACCTACGAGCAGTACTTC
TRBJ1-1,.,.,TRBV28,CASSLQGLNTEAFF,TGTGCCAGCAGTTTACAGGGTTTAAACACTGAAGCTTTCTTT
TRBJ2-7,.,.,TRBV6-1,CASSEQGMASYEQYF,TGTGCCAGCAGTGAGCAGGGGATGGCCTCCTACGAGCAGTACTTC
TRBJ1-4,once,.,TRBV6-2/TRBV6-3,CASSYVTDGGKLFF,TGTGCCAGCAGTTACGTCACAGACGGTGGAAAACTGTTTTTT
TRBJ2-1,.,.,TRBV28,CASSLLVASNEQFF,TGTGCCAGCAGCCTATTGGTGGCTAGCAATGAGCAGTTCTTC
TRBJ2-5,.,.,TRBV7-2,CASSPSSWETQYF,TGTGCCAGCAGCCCAAGCTCTTGGGAGACCCAGTACTTC
TRBJ1-3,.,.,TRBV11-2,CASSLDSGTIYF,TGTGCCAGCAGCTTGGATTCAGGCACCATATATTTT
TRBJ2-4,.,TRBD1,TRBV24-1,CATSTDRGHTKNIQYF,TGTGCCACCAGTACGGACAGGGGCCATACCAAAAACATTCAGTACTTC
TRBJ1-2,.,TRBD1,TRBV7-2,CASSLDGGQGRRYGYTF,TGTGCCAGCAGCTTAGATGGGGGACAGGGAAGAAGGTATGGCTACACCTTC
TRBJ1-1,.,TRBD1,TRBV7-3,CASSLNGRGPTETEAFF,TGTGCCAGCAGCTTGAACGGGAGGGGGCCTACAGAGACTGAAGCTTTCTTT
TRBJ2-7,.,.,TRBV5-1,CASSPGAGGPYEQYF,TGCGCCAGCAGCCCTGGGGCCGGGGGTCCCTACGAGCAGTACTTC
TRBJ2-1,.,.,TRBV25-1,CASSDVSSYNEQFF,TGTGCCAGCAGTGACGTATCGTCCTACAATGAGCAGTTCTTC
TRBJ1-4,once,TRBD1,TRBV5-1,CASSFHGTVNEKLFF,TGCGCCAGCAGCTTTCACGGGACAGTTAATGAAAAACTGTTTTTT